A selection of T cell receptor beta chains follows, all from one sample in a study of glioma-infiltrating T cells. In TCRdb, the multiplex PCR reads were re-called with MiXCR into one record per CDR3 protein. The sample lists some 40,000 distinct CDR3 sequences, about a fifth occurring once. Sequencing input: glioma tissue, nonneoplastic brain tissue, or PBMCs (not recorded which). The source is a human donor with low-grade glioma or glioblastoma, undergoing nonglioma brain surgery, or in good health (not recorded which). The CDR3 runs from the conserved cysteine through the conserved F or W. The D gene is left open where the match is weak. Expanded clones get a size class; other rows say once, few or many, or leave the size out.

TRBV27	many	NA	TRBJ1-2	CASSSYRDGYTF	TGTGCCAGCAGTTCTTACAGGGATGGCTACACCTTC
TRBV28	many	NA	TRBJ2-6	CASRPGSGANVLTF	TGTGCCAGCAGACCAGGCAGCGGGGCCAACGTCCTGACTTTC
TRBV5-5	many	NA	TRBJ2-1	CASSLLPGPQGHEQFF	TGTGCCAGCAGCTTACTACCGGGACCCCAGGGACATGAGCAGTTCTTC
TRBV18	NA	TRBD1	TRBJ2-7	CASSPNPPGQGAYEQYF	TGTGCCAGCTCACCTAACCCCCCGGGACAGGGAGCCTACGAGCAGTACTTC
TRBV18	NA	NA	TRBJ2-7	CASSPSQRTSYEQYF	TGTGCCAGCTCACCATCTCAGAGGACCTCCTACGAGCAGTACTTC
TRBV5-4	many	NA	TRBJ2-3	CASSLADTTDTQYF	TGTGCCAGCAGCTTGGCGGACACCACAGATACGCAGTATTTT
TRBV7-9	many	NA	TRBJ1-2	CASSLVGRRTNRYYGYTF	TGTGCCAGCAGCTTAGTGGGGAGGCGGACAAATCGTTACTATGGCTACACCTTC
TRBV6-2/TRBV6-3	many	TRBD1	TRBJ2-7	CASSTPGQGKISYEQYF	TGTGCCAGCAGTACACCGGGACAGGGGAAAATCTCCTACGAGCAGTACTTC
TRBV7-6	many	NA	TRBJ1-1	CASSLDLNTEAFF	TGTGCCAGCAGCCTTGACCTGAACACTGAAGCTTTCTTT
TRBV10-3	many	NA	TRBJ2-1	CAISQDTYNEQFF	TGTGCCATCAGTCAAGACACCTACAATGAGCAGTTCTTC
TRBV6-4	many	NA	TRBJ1-1	CASGGRTNTEAFF	TGTGCCAGCGGAGGGCGAACGAACACTGAAGCTTTCTTT
TRBV5-1	many	NA	TRBJ1-1	CASSLGGTENTEAFF	TGCGCCAGCAGCTTGGGCGGGACGGAGAACACTGAAGCTTTCTTT
TRBV6-1	many	NA	TRBJ1-1	CASSEKNWGTEAFF	TGTGCCAGCAGTGAAAAGAATTGGGGGACTGAAGCTTTCTTT
TRBV20-1	many	NA	TRBJ1-1	CSARVGGPTGRYTEAFF	TGCAGTGCTAGAGTAGGAGGGCCTACAGGCCGTTACACTGAAGCTTTCTTT
TRBV10-2	NA	NA	TRBJ1-5	CASGESSASQPQHF	TGCGCCAGCGGTGAGTCGTCAGCGAGCCAGCCCCAGCATTTT
TRBV19	NA	NA	TRBJ2-3	CASSPTGPDTQYF	TGTGCCAGTAGCCCCACGGGGCCAGATACGCAGTATTTT
TRBV7-9	few	NA	TRBJ2-1	CASSQGLSAGDEQFF	TGTGCCAGCAGCCAGGGACTTTCCGCAGGAGATGAGCAGTTCTTC
TRBV3-1	many	NA	TRBJ1-5	CASSPSGFSNQPQHF	TGTGCCAGCAGCCCGAGTGGGTTCAGCAATCAGCCCCAGCATTTT
TRBV28	many	NA	TRBJ2-4	CASSSRVAKNIQYF	TGTGCCAGCAGTTCCAGGGTAGCCAAAAACATTCAGTACTTC